This TCR beta chain was identified in a study of blood T cell repertoires in COVID-19. Looking at the study overall: Both acute and convalescent COVID-19 samples were obtained from the United States, Italy and Spain. Sample material is recorded as cDNA or gDNA derived from T cells, B-cell-depleted T cells, or PBMCs.

During active infection, Seattle patients enrolled and were then monitored through disease. V lost 3 bases and J lost 6, with 9 bases in between. The CDR3 totals 12 residues. CDR1 and CDR2 (germline): MDHEN, SYDVKM. Per the original data handling: Estimates of nucleated cell counts were drawn from the amplification of reference gene primers. TCRdb keeps only in-frame clones here, not all; method: immunoSEQ multiplex PCR. D and trimming were read from the DNA, whereas the V and J calls and clone size are those reported in that table. This sample yields roughly 180,000 clones, of which 81% are seen a single time; approximately 11% belongs to the top ten.

The specimen sequenced was peripheral blood. The TCR was taken from a middle-aged woman with COVID-19, enrolled during active disease. V gene TRBV28 combines with J gene TRBJ2-7; D unresolved. The CDR3 reads CASSFGFLEQYF. The CDR3, as DNA: TGTGCCAGCAGTTTCGGTTTCCTCGAGCAGTACTTC.